Listed below are T cell receptor beta chains from one sample, sequenced in a study of blood T cell repertoires in COVID-19. The table came from immunoSEQ multiplex PCR; TCRdb's copy has only in-frame clones and leaves some out. The sample has some 200,000 clones, 70% to 90% seen once. Material: peripheral blood. These receptors all come from a man aged 18 to 29 with active or convalescent COVID-19. CDR3s include the opening cysteine and the closing phenylalanine or tryptophan. Each record gives: CDR3 protein, CDR3 DNA, D gene, J gene, V gene. D genes are given only for firm matches.

CASSSLQGNEQYF	TGCGCCAGCAGCTCACTTCAGGGAAACGAGCAGTACTTC	NA	TRBJ2-7	TRBV5-1
CAWSVRGTEAFF	TGTGCCTGGAGTGTACGGGGCACTGAAGCTTTCTTT	NA	TRBJ1-1	TRBV30
CATSGTAYSNQPQHF	TGTGCCACCAGCGGGACAGCTTATAGCAATCAGCCCCAGCATTTT	TRBD1	TRBJ1-5	TRBV15
CASSPAGLTYEQYF	TGTGCCAGCAGCCCCGCGGGACTCACCTACGAGCAGTACTTC	NA	TRBJ2-7	TRBV7-9
CASSLSRGTEAFF	TGTGCCAGCAGTTTATCCCGGGGCACTGAAGCTTTCTTT	NA	TRBJ1-1	TRBV27
CASSAPASGGYEQYF	TGTGCCAGCAGCGCCCCGGCTAGCGGGGGTTACGAGCAGTACTTC	TRBD2	TRBJ2-7	TRBV6-5
CASSERTDYTFEQYF	TGTGCCAGCAGTGAAAGGACGGACTACACTTTCGAGCAGTACTTC	NA	TRBJ2-7	TRBV6-1
CASSYSRTGIIYEQYF	TGTGCCAGCAGTTACTCTCGGACAGGGATTATTTACGAGCAGTACTTC	TRBD1	TRBJ2-7	TRBV6-5
CASSTGGESNQPQHF	TGTGCCAGCAGCACAGGGGGCGAAAGCAATCAGCCCCAGCATTTT	TRBD1	TRBJ1-5	TRBV6-5
CASSKGQREPGELFF	TGTGCCAGCAGCAAAGGCCAGCGGGAGCCCGGGGAGCTGTTTTTT	NA	TRBJ2-2	TRBV21-1
CASSTGSAEAFF	TGTGCCAGCAGTACAGGGAGCGCTGAAGCTTTCTTT	NA	TRBJ1-1	TRBV7-9
CASSVRAAGNTEAFF	TGTGCCAGCAGTGTTCGGGCTGCGGGAAACACTGAAGCTTTCTTT	NA	TRBJ1-1	TRBV25-1
CASSFTGGKAGYTF	TGTGCCAGCAGTTTTACAGGGGGAAAGGCGGGCTACACCTTC	TRBD1	TRBJ1-2	TRBV27
CATSRGGGQETQYF	TGTGCCACCAGCAGGGGCGGGGGGCAAGAGACCCAGTACTTC	TRBD2	TRBJ2-5	TRBV15
CASGVSGAGNTIYF	TGTGCCAGCGGGGTTTCGGGAGCAGGAAACACCATATATTTT	NA	TRBJ1-3	TRBV6-1